The sample holds one count of the clone carrying this TCR beta chain. Its antigen is undetermined. This sample is part of a study of cytomegalovirus exposure and HLA in healthy donors. The PCR used 60 Vbeta and 13 Jbeta primers. The repertoire was sequenced with immunoSEQ multiplex PCR; TCRdb's copy has only in-frame clones and lacks some. The sample lists 74,000 or so clones; approximately 67% were seen once. Study outcomes and limitations: With high specificity and sensitivity, the classifier reportedly diagnosed cytomegalovirus status. Judged likely to be a sequencing artifact was a cluster of highly shared sequence variants. Generally TCR sequences proved uncommon, though certain public TCRs appeared in numerous donors. A later analysis appeared to link common viral pathogens to several of the most significant clusters.

Source material: PBMCs. The source of this sequence is a woman in her 30s in good health and CMV-seronegative.

CDR3 loop: CASSQGDRGEGSYEQYF. In DNA, the CDR3 is TGCGCCAGCAGCCAAGGGGACAGGGGGGAAGGGTCCTACGAGCAGTACTTC. V gene TRBV4-1 combines with J gene TRBJ2-7; 11 nucleotides line up with TRBD1. Germline CDR1 MGHRA, CDR2 YSYEKL. The CDR3 runs 17 residues. Germline trimming cut 1 base from V and 1 base from J; bases unmatched to any gene: 6.